This passage covers 26 T cell receptor delta chains from one sample sequenced in a study of γδ T cells in repeated Plasmodium falciparum infection. Bulk repertoires came from Vgamma9/Vdelta2+ or Vdelta2-negative gammadelta T cells flow-sorted from PBMC. TCRdb re-processed the multiplex PCR reads using CATT. The sample lists around 82,000 delta-chain clones, 1.4% to 1.5% seen once, with more than 7.5% in the top ten. Sequenced material: gamma-delta T cells from blood. The receptors come from a pool of human donors (malaria-infected and uninfected, not separated).

The chain employs TRDV1 and TRDJ1; TRDD3 agrees at 10 bases. The J gene, left out of TCRdb, was set here by checking the DNA against germline. Trimming removed 6 bases from V and 2 bases from J; junction bases left unmatched: 24. CDR1 TSWWSYY and CDR2 QGS come from the germline V gene. The CDR3 covers 21 residues. The CDR3 is CALGDSPSEYWGIQGTDKLIF. In DNA, the CDR3 is TGTGCTCTTGGAGACTCTCCTTCCGAGTACTGGGGGATTCAGGGGACCGATAAACTCATCTTT.

This clone showed up many times. V is TRDV1 and J is TRDJ1; TRDD3 matches at 11 bases. V gave up 0 bases and J gave up 0 bases; unmatched junction bases: 21. CDR3 length: 23 residues. Germline CDR1 and CDR2: TSWWSYY and QGS. The CDR3 here is CALGELCLYSWGILRQYTDKLIF. The CDR3 nucleotides are TGTGCTCTTGGGGAACTATGCCTCTACAGCTGGGGGATACTCCGGCAGTACACCGATAAACTCATCTTT.

This clone was seen a handful of times. It is likely a read error: a sequence one base away is far more abundant. Other DNA sequences in this sample translate to the same CDR3. The chain employs TRDV2 and TRDJ2; D not certain. As TCRdb names no J gene, one was assigned here on the basis of a DNA match to germline. This CDR3 has 14 amino acids. CDR1 GEAIGNYY and CDR2 EKD come from the germline V gene. CDR3 in DNA: TGTGCCTGCGACACCTTTTCCTTGACAGCACAACTCTTCTTT. Translating gives CACDTFSLTAQLFF.

In regard to this clone: A read error is the likely source, as a far larger clone sits one nucleotide away. Within the sample, other DNA sequences also encode this same CDR3. The chain is built from TRDV1 and TRDJ1; D might be TRDD3 (8 bases). Here the J gene was assigned by germline matching of the DNA, as TCRdb has none. Trimming cost V 4 bases and J 2 bases, with 38 bases left between them. Germline lookup yields CDR1 TSWWSYY and CDR2 QGS. The CDR3 is 23 residues long. The CDR3 DNA sequence: TGTGCTCTTGGGGCTCGGCCTCTTCCTAATAGTCTGGGGGACACGGGTTATACCGATAAACTCATCTTT. Residues: CALGARPLPNSLGDTGYTDKLIF.

Only a few counts were recorded for this clone. With a far larger clone one base away, a read error is the likely cause. Other DNA sequences of this sample code for an identical CDR3. The gene calls are TRDV1 and TRDJ1; the D gene is possibly TRDD3 (6 bases). The J gene, absent from TCRdb, was called here by matching the DNA to germline. This CDR3 contains 18 residues. Germline loops: CDR1 TSWWSYY, CDR2 QGS. The CDR3 sequence: CALGESRVRLGIPDKLIF. CDR3 DNA sequence: TGCGCTCTTGGGGAAAGTCGGGTACGTTTGGGGATTCCCGATAAACTCATCTTT.

In regard to this clone: Given a far larger clone just one base away, this is likely a sequencing read error. Other DNA sequences from this sample encode an identical CDR3 as well. The V gene call reads TRDV1; no J gene was called; TRDD3, the table's D call, lacks a check against the DNA. The CDR3 has 22 residues. Germline CDR1 is TSWWSYY and CDR2 is QGS. DNA for the CDR3: TGTGCTCTTGGGGAACTTGGCCCTCTCAAAGTACTGGGGGATCCGAACACCGATAAGCTCATCTTT. Amino acids: CALGELGPLKVLGDPNTDKLIF.

Notes on this clone: The protein held in TCRdb is that of a much larger clone and does not match this DNA's translation at residue 8, likely because of a read error; the protein shown is translated from the DNA. This rearrangement joins TRDV1 to TRDJ1, with D unresolved. TCRdb leaves out the J gene; it was filled in here by matching the DNA to germline. CDR1 TSWWSYY and CDR2 QGS come from the germline V gene. The CDR3 consists of 12 residues. In DNA, the CDR3 is TGTGCTCTTGCCCTTAACACCGGTAAACTCATCTTT. It codes for CALALNTGKLIF.

This clone has ten or more counts. A junction boundary mismatches the germline segment, possibly from a read error. The chain recombines TRDV1 with TRDJ1; 12 positions agree with TRDD3. Since TCRdb gives no J gene, matching the DNA to germline was used here to assign it. Germline CDR1 reads TSWWSYY; CDR2 reads QGS. The CDR3 loop spans 22 amino acids. The CDR3 coding sequence is TGTGCTCTTGGGGACCTCCCAACCTGGAAGCTGGGGGATACGCCGTACACCGGTAAACTCATCTTT. Encoded protein: CALGDLPTWKLGDTPYTGKLIF.

In its sample, this clone was seen a few times. The amino acid sequence in TCRdb belongs to a much larger clone and departs from this DNA's translation at residue 17, likely a sequencing read error; the sequence shown is translated from the DNA. The V gene corresponds to TRDV1; no J gene was called; TRDD3, the table's D call, was not compared with the DNA. CDR1 is TSWWSYY, CDR2 QGS, per germline. There are 19 residues in the CDR3. In DNA, the CDR3 is TGTGCTCTTGGGGATTCCCTTTCCTACGGAGGACACCCCACCGATAAACCCATCTTT. Its translation: CALGDSLSYGGHPTDKPIF.

This clone was seen more than once but under ten times. Translating this DNA gives a protein that differs at residue 4 from the TCRdb one, which belongs to a much larger clone; a read error is likely, and the protein shown is this translation. The J gene is TRDJ2, the V gene TRDV1; tentative D call: TRDD3 (6 bases). The J gene is not listed in TCRdb, so it was assigned here from a DNA match to germline. Germline loops: CDR1 TSWWSYY, CDR2 QGS. The ends were cut back, 7 bases at V and 1 base at J, with 31 bases in the middle. The CDR3 sequence is 21 residues long. CDR3 in DNA: TGTGCTCTTGCGGGGGCCCTACTCATACTGGGAGATACGCTTTTGACAGCACAACTCTTCTTT. Its translation: CALAGALLILGDTLLTAQLFF.

This clone has at least ten counts. The translation of this DNA and the TCRdb protein of a much larger clone differ at residue 21, probably owing to a read error; the protein shown here is translated from the DNA. The gene calls are TRDV2 and TRDJ1; 12 bases fit TRDD3. This CDR3 has 22 amino acids. Germline values: CDR1 GEAIGNYY, CDR2 EKD. The CDR3 region has the DNA TGTGCCTGTGACACCCCCGATTCAGGCCCACTGGGGGATACTCCGGACACCGATAAACTCACCTTT. Protein sequence: CACDTPDSGPLGDTPDTDKLTF.

Worth noting for this clone: Since a much larger clone is just one base distant, this may be a read error. J is TRDJ1 and V is TRDV1; 10 bases are a match to TRDD3. CDR3 size: 20 residues. The germline gives CDR1 TSWWSYY, CDR2 QGS. CDR3 coding DNA: TGTGCTCCTGGGGAGACGGGGACTGGGGGATCTCTCCTTAAAACCGATAAACTCATCTTT. This translates into CAPGETGTGGSLLKTDKLIF.

The V call is TRAV29/DV5, the J call TRDJ2; the match to TRDD3 covers 8 bases. CDR1 is NSMFDY and CDR2 is ISSIKDK in the germline V gene. Trimming took 0 bases from V and 7 from J; bases not matched to a gene: 14. The CDR3 is made up of 17 amino acids. The CDR3 sequence: CAASAYLSYWGGAQLFF. The DNA for the CDR3 is TGTGCAGCAAGCGCGTACCTATCTTACTGGGGGGGAGCACAACTCTTCTTT.

This clone was recorded a few times. The TCRdb protein, from a much larger clone, departs from this DNA's translation at residue 17, likely by read error; the protein shown derives from the DNA. This rearrangement joins TRDV1 to TRDJ1, with 12 bases that match TRDD3. The germline V gene has CDR1 TSWWSYY and CDR2 QGS. The CDR3 is made up of 19 amino acids. The CDR3 region is CALGYFWGIRGEYTDKPIF. Here the CDR3 DNA reads TGTGCTCTTGGCTACTTCTGGGGGATACGGGGGGAGTACACCGATAAACCCATCTTT.

Note on this clone: A far larger clone differs by one base, so this is likely a read error. Other DNA variants within this sample encode the same CDR3. The V and J genes are TRDV2 and TRDJ1, with a tentative D call TRDD3 (5 bases). With 6 bases removed from V and 9 bases from J, the gap between germline ends came to 22 bases. Germline V CDR1 and CDR2: GEAIGNYY, EKD. The CDR3 length is 14 residues. The CDR3 nucleotides are TGTGCCTGTAGCTCCGATACCCGGCTTTCAGAACTCATCTTT. This sequence encodes CACSSDTRLSELIF.

This clone was seen a handful of times. The TCRdb protein, from a much larger clone, departs from this DNA's translation at residue 12, likely by read error; the protein shown derives from the DNA. This chain connects TRDV2 to TRDJ1; weak D call: TRDD3 (5 bases). Germline CDR1 reads GEAIGNYY; CDR2 reads EKD. The ends were cut back, 4 bases at V and 1 base at J, with 24 bases in the middle. This CDR3 is 18 amino acids long. CDR3 region: CACDLKVGGSPCTDKLIF. The CDR3 nucleotides are TGTGCCTGTGATCTTAAAGTCGGGGGTTCTCCGTGCACCGATAAACTCATCTTT.

In its sample, this clone was seen a few times. The amino acid sequence in TCRdb belongs to a much larger clone and departs from this DNA's translation at residue 4, likely a sequencing read error; the sequence shown is translated from the DNA. This chain connects TRDV2 to TRDJ1, with 9 nucleotides matching TRDD3. Germline V CDR1 and CDR2: GEAIGNYY, EKD. The CDR3 has 17 amino acids. CDR3 amino acids: CACVTVGLTGGVQKLIF. In DNA form, the CDR3 reads TGTGCCTGTGTCACCGTGGGGTTAACTGGGGGAGTACAAAAACTCATCTTT.

Remarks on this clone: The protein held in TCRdb is that of a much larger clone and does not match this DNA's translation at residue 7, likely because of a read error; the protein shown is translated from the DNA. The gene calls are TRDV1 and TRDJ1; D is perhaps TRDD3 (6 bases). CDR1 is TSWWSYY, CDR2 QGS, per germline. The CDR3 length is 16 residues. The germline V and J ends were trimmed by 0 bases and 4 bases, with 15 bases remaining between them. The CDR3 loop reads CALGELAHRGSDKLIF. CDR3 sequence (DNA): TGTGCTCTTGGGGAACTAGCACACCGGGGGAGCGATAAACTCATCTTT.

The table lists this clone with many counts. The amino acid sequence in TCRdb belongs to a much larger clone and departs from this DNA's translation at residue 13, likely a sequencing read error; the sequence shown is translated from the DNA. The rearrangement links TRDV3 to TRDJ2; D gene ambiguous. The CDR3 loop spans 15 amino acids. Germline CDR1 reads TVYSNPD; CDR2 reads GDNSRS (reference sequence). The CDR3 region is CAFTFPTSLTAQPFF. CDR3 bases: TGTGCCTTTACATTTCCCACCTCGTTGACAGCACAACCCTTCTTT.

Remarks on this clone: A far larger clone is one base from this, pointing to a likely read error. Other nucleotide sequences from this sample produce the same CDR3. The chain couples TRDV2 to TRDJ1, with D perhaps matching TRDD3 (6 bases). TCRdb gives no J gene; it was assigned here by matching the DNA to germline. The CDR3 is 16 amino acids. Looked up from germline, CDR1 is GEAIGNYY and CDR2 is EKD. Trimming stripped 1 base from V and 5 bases from J, with 19 bases between. CDR3 protein: CACDTSHGGGTDKLIF. The CDR3 nucleotides read TGTGCCTGTGACACTTCTCATGGTGGGGGGACTGATAAACTCATCTTT.

Points on this clone: The protein that TCRdb holds for this DNA derives from a much larger clone and differs from the translated DNA at residue 5, which likely indicates a read error; the protein shown here is translated from the DNA. The CDR3 region has the DNA TGTGCTCTTGGGCCCTGTGCTCCTACTCCTTGGGATTGGGGGCCACCCTACACCGATAAACTCATCTTT. It is translated as CALGPCAPTPWDWGPPYTDKLIF. J is TRDJ1 and V is TRDV1; D may correspond to TRDD2 or TRDD3 (6 bases each). Germline-derived CDR1 and CDR2 are TSWWSYY and QGS. The CDR3 contains 23 residues. V lost 5 bases to trimming and J lost 0 bases, with 37 bases between them.

A note on this clone: This DNA translates differently at residues 5 and 6 from the TCRdb protein, which is that of a much larger clone; a read error is likely, and the protein shown is the DNA's own translation. CDR3 coding DNA: TGTGCCTTTGGGGAGATGCCGATCTGGTACACCGATAAACTCATCTTT. Translated: CAFGEMPIWYTDKLIF. The chain uses TRDV3 and TRDJ1, with a weak D call TRDD3 (5 bases). V lost 2 bases and J 0 bases, leaving 19 bases between the germline ends. This CDR3 is 16 amino acids long. The germline gives CDR1 TVYSNPD, CDR2 GDNSRS (reference sequence). Complete variable domain (other parts from reference TRDV3 and TRDJ1): CDKVTQSSPDQTVASGSEVVLLCTYDTVYSNPDLFWYRIRPDYSFQFVFYGDNSRSEGADFTQGRFSVKHILTQKAFHLVISPVRTEDSATYYCAFGEMPIWYTDKLIFGKGTRVTVEP.

This clone was counted between two and nine times. A read error likely explains why the TCRdb protein, taken from a much larger clone, differs from this DNA's translation at residue 6; the protein shown is translated from the DNA. The CDR3 sequence is CALGDRPRGLGDTMRTDKLIF. The CDR3 DNA reads as TGTGCTCTTGGGGACCGCCCTAGAGGGCTGGGGGATACGATGCGCACCGATAAACTCATCTTC. V is TRDV1 and J is TRDJ1, with TRDD3 matching 12 bases. The CDR3 runs 21 residues. The germline gives CDR1 TSWWSYY, CDR2 QGS.

In regard to this clone: TCRdb records a much larger clone's protein for this DNA, with a difference at residue 7 that likely arises from a read error; the protein given is the translation of the DNA. J gene calling gave no result, while the V gene is TRDV1. Looked up from germline, CDR1 is TSWWSYY and CDR2 is QGS. This CDR3 comprises 10 residues. In DNA form, the CDR3 reads TGTGCTCTTGAGTCCGATAATCTCATCTTT. Encoded protein: CALESDNLIF.

The table lists this clone with many counts. TCRdb records a much larger clone's protein for this DNA, with a difference at residue 7 that likely arises from a read error; the protein given is the translation of the DNA. The chain links TRAV38-2/DV8 to TRDJ1; the match to TRDD3 covers 8 bases. In germline, CDR1 is TSESDYY, CDR2 QEAYKQQN. The ends lost 1 base at V and 10 bases at J; junction bases unmatched: 24. The CDR3 consists of 19 residues. The CDR3 DNA follows: TGTGCTTATAGGAGCCAACCATTCCTATCTTTGTGGGGATACCTTGGACTCATCTTT. Encoded protein: CAYRSQPFLSLWGYLGLIF.

Regarding this clone: TCRdb has a much larger clone's protein, which differs at residue 6 from the translation of this DNA, likely because of a read error; what is shown is the protein translated from the DNA. The chain has TRDV1 and TRDJ1; no clear D. V was trimmed by 2 bases and J by 0 bases, leaving 34 bases between them. The CDR3 consists of 23 residues. CDR1 TSWWSYY and CDR2 QGS come from the germline V gene. The CDR3 DNA reads as TGTGCTCTTGGGGAAGAGCCGTCCCCTCTCTATAAGTCATTCTCCCCGTACACCGATAAACTCATCTTT. Protein product: CALGEEPSPLYKSFSPYTDKLIF.